These T cell receptor beta chains were read from a single sample in a study of blood T cell repertoires in COVID-19. TCRdb's table, derived via immunoSEQ multiplex PCR, lists solely in-frame clones and lacks some. Among 150,000 to 200,000 clones, over 75% were seen once, and the ten largest hold approximately 6%. Sequences were obtained from PBMCs or T cells enriched from blood (not recorded which). These receptors came from a man aged 35 to 55 who had recovered from COVID-19. Each CDR3 is given with its conserved first and last residue. Fields, in order: CDR3 protein, CDR3 DNA, V gene, D gene, J gene, clone size. The D gene is left open where the match is weak. Clone size is not always given. Where it is, it says once, few, many or a class for expanded clones.

CDR3: CASSQDKGLTEAFF; DNA: TGTGCCAGCAGCCAAGATAAGGGGCTAACTGAAGCTTTCTTT; V: TRBV3-1/TRBV3-2; D: -; J: TRBJ1-1; size: -
CDR3: CAWSLGGPSPLHF; DNA: TGTGCCTGGAGTTTAGGGGGCCCTTCACCCCTCCACTTT; V: TRBV30; D: TRBD1; J: TRBJ1-6; size: -
CDR3: CASSPYTDTQYF; DNA: TGTGCCAGCTCACCGTACACAGATACGCAGTATTTT; V: TRBV18; D: -; J: TRBJ2-3; size: -
CDR3: CASSAGTPPPRPQKVGYTF; DNA: TGTGCCAGCAGTGCCGGGACACCTCCTCCCCGGCCTCAGAAGGTTGGCTACACCTTC; V: TRBV6-2/TRBV6-3; D: -; J: TRBJ1-2; size: few
CDR3: CASSLVVGDEQFF; DNA: TGTGCCAGCAGCTTAGTGGTCGGGGATGAGCAGTTCTTC; V: TRBV7-9; D: -; J: TRBJ2-1; size: -
CDR3: CASSPRGRANSPLHF; DNA: TGTGCCAGCAGCCCCCGAGGGAGGGCAAATTCACCCCTCCACTTT; V: TRBV3-1/TRBV3-2; D: -; J: TRBJ1-6; size: -
CDR3: CASSQRQGSYEETQYF; DNA: TGTGCCAGCAGCCAGCGACAGGGGAGCTACGAGGAGACCCAGTACTTC; V: TRBV21-1; D: -; J: TRBJ2-5; size: -
CDR3: CASSRGLRGNTIYF; DNA: TGTGCCAGTAGTAGGGGACTCCGAGGAAACACCATATATTTT; V: TRBV19; D: -; J: TRBJ1-3; size: few
CDR3: CATRPTSGYNEQFF; DNA: TGTGCCACCAGACCGACTAGCGGTTACAATGAGCAGTTCTTC; V: TRBV24-1; D: TRBD2; J: TRBJ2-1; size: -
CDR3: CASSYNRETQYF; DNA: TGTGCCAGCAGTTATAATAGAGAGACCCAGTACTTC; V: TRBV6-5; D: -; J: TRBJ2-5; size: -
CDR3: CASPRWPGATYEQYF; DNA: TGTGCCAGCCCCCGATGGCCAGGGGCAACCTACGAGCAGTACTTC; V: TRBV6-4; D: -; J: TRBJ2-7; size: -
CDR3: CASRARGDSYNEQFF; DNA: TGCGCCAGCCGTGCTCGGGGGGACTCCTACAATGAGCAGTTCTTC; V: TRBV5-1; D: TRBD2; J: TRBJ2-1; size: once
CDR3: CASSKSYTPARSNSPLHF; DNA: TGTGCCAGCAGCAAGAGCTACACACCGGCTCGGAGTAATTCACCCCTCCACTTT; V: TRBV21-1; D: -; J: TRBJ1-6; size: -
CDR3: CASSTGTLYSNQPQHF; DNA: TGTGCCAGTAGTACCGGGACACTTTATAGCAATCAGCCCCAGCATTTT; V: TRBV19; D: -; J: TRBJ1-5; size: -
CDR3: CASSVEGGPEAFF; DNA: TGTGCCAGCAGCGTAGAAGGAGGGCCCGAAGCTTTCTTT; V: TRBV9; D: -; J: TRBJ1-1; size: -
CDR3: CASSYFQGGSGNTIYF; DNA: TGTGCCAGCAGTTACTTCCAGGGAGGGTCTGGAAACACCATATATTTT; V: TRBV6-2/TRBV6-3; D: -; J: TRBJ1-3; size: -
CDR3: CASSTAQGGYNEQFF; DNA: TGTGCCAGCAGTACGGCCCAGGGGGGTTACAATGAGCAGTTCTTC; V: TRBV2; D: -; J: TRBJ2-1; size: -
CDR3: CAIRDEAGGAGSQYF; DNA: TGTGCCATCAGGGACGAGGCAGGGGGAGCCGGGTCCCAGTACTTC; V: TRBV10-3; D: TRBD1; J: TRBJ2-5; size: once
CDR3: CASSQRQGSLDGYTF; DNA: TGTGCCAGCAGCCAGAGGCAGGGGTCCCTGGATGGCTACACCTTC; V: TRBV7-3; D: -; J: TRBJ1-2; size: few
CDR3: CASSLALGEDTEAFF; DNA: TGTGCCAGCAGCTTGGCTTTAGGCGAGGACACTGAAGCTTTCTTT; V: TRBV5-6; D: -; J: TRBJ1-1; size: -
CDR3: CAWEPQAHSGNTIYF; DNA: TGTGCCTGGGAACCACAGGCACACTCTGGAAACACCATATATTTT; V: TRBV30; D: -; J: TRBJ1-3; size: once
CDR3: CASGLNQPQHF; DNA: TGTGCTAGTGGTCTGAATCAGCCCCAGCATTTT; V: TRBV12-5; D: -; J: TRBJ1-5; size: -
CDR3: CASSLAAAGGRNEQFF; DNA: TGTGCCAGCAGCTTGGCCGCAGCGGGGGGGAGAAATGAGCAGTTCTTC; V: TRBV5-4; D: TRBD2; J: TRBJ2-1; size: -
CDR3: CASTLYALSAGNTIYF; DNA: TGTGCCAGCACCTTGTACGCCCTGTCAGCTGGAAACACCATATATTTT; V: TRBV6-6; D: -; J: TRBJ1-3; size: -
CDR3: CASSPPSGVGEKLFF; DNA: TGTGCCAGCTCACCACCATCCGGGGTTGGTGAAAAACTGTTTTTT; V: TRBV18; D: -; J: TRBJ1-4; size: -
CDR3: CATQATSESTDTQYF; DNA: TGTGCCACGCAGGCCACTAGCGAGAGCACAGATACGCAGTATTTT; V: TRBV15; D: TRBD2; J: TRBJ2-3; size: -
CDR3: CASSPKASGGNTDTQYF; DNA: TGTGCCAGCTCACCAAAGGCTAGCGGGGGGAACACAGATACGCAGTATTTT; V: TRBV18; D: TRBD2; J: TRBJ2-3; size: -
CDR3: CASSSYSDQETQYF; DNA: TGTGCCAGCAGCTCTTATAGCGACCAAGAGACCCAGTACTTC; V: TRBV13; D: -; J: TRBJ2-5; size: once
CDR3: CASSVGVERGYTF; DNA: TGTGCCAGCAGCGTAGGAGTCGAAAGAGGCTACACCTTC; V: TRBV9; D: -; J: TRBJ1-2; size: -
CDR3: CASSLVRGGLPTDTQYF; DNA: TGCGCCAGCAGCTTGGTACGGGGGGGCCTTCCCACAGATACGCAGTATTTT; V: TRBV5-1; D: TRBD2; J: TRBJ2-3; size: -
CDR3: CASSEGILGGNEQFF; DNA: TGTGCCAGCAGTGAAGGGATATTAGGAGGCAATGAGCAGTTCTTC; V: TRBV2; D: -; J: TRBJ2-1; size: -
CDR3: CASRARDPGQENPFF; DNA: TGTGCCAGCAGGGCTCGGGACCCGGGACAGGAGAATCCTTTCTTT; V: TRBV2; D: TRBD1; J: TRBJ1-1; size: -
CDR3: CASSAHVGSLANTF; DNA: TGTGCCAGCAGCGCCCACGTAGGGAGCCTGGCTAACACCTTC; V: TRBV11-2; D: -; J: TRBJ1-2; size: -
CDR3: CASSRRQDASDTQYF; DNA: TGCGCCAGCAGCCGGAGACAGGATGCGTCGGATACGCAGTATTTT; V: TRBV5-1; D: -; J: TRBJ2-3; size: once
CDR3: CAYSTGSGYTF; DNA: TGTGCCTACTCGACAGGGAGCGGCTACACCTTC; V: TRBV30; D: TRBD1; J: TRBJ1-2; size: -
CDR3: CASSLAGQGAIYGYTF; DNA: TGTGCCAGCAGCTTAGCCGGACAGGGGGCTATCTATGGCTACACCTTC; V: TRBV7-2; D: TRBD1; J: TRBJ1-2; size: few
CDR3: CASSLFTSGGFNEQFF; DNA: TGCGCCAGCAGCTTATTTACTAGCGGGGGGTTCAATGAGCAGTTCTTC; V: TRBV5-1; D: TRBD2; J: TRBJ2-1; size: -
CDR3: CASSLRMWDRDADTQYF; DNA: TGCGCCAGCAGCCTTAGAATGTGGGACAGGGATGCAGATACGCAGTATTTT; V: TRBV5-1; D: TRBD1; J: TRBJ2-3; size: -
CDR3: CSVEPTGVGETQYF; DNA: TGCAGCGTTGAACCTACAGGGGTGGGAGAGACCCAGTACTTC; V: TRBV29-1; D: TRBD1; J: TRBJ2-5; size: -
CDR3: CASSPPPGQSMKGYTF; DNA: TGTGCCAGCTCACCACCCCCGGGACAATCAATGAAGGGCTACACCTTC; V: TRBV18; D: -; J: TRBJ1-2; size: once
CDR3: CASLQSGGSGYTF; DNA: TGTGCCAGCCTCCAGTCAGGGGGCTCTGGCTACACCTTC; V: TRBV7-9; D: TRBD1; J: TRBJ1-2; size: -
CDR3: CASSLVQSYGYTF; DNA: TGTGCCAGCAGCTTGGTACAGAGCTATGGCTACACCTTC; V: TRBV5-4; D: -; J: TRBJ1-2; size: many
CDR3: CASSPEEGARTEAFF; DNA: TGTGCCAGCAGCCCCGAGGAGGGGGCACGGACTGAAGCTTTCTTT; V: TRBV5-4; D: TRBD1; J: TRBJ1-1; size: -
CDR3: CASSQGANEKLFF; DNA: TGTGCCAGCAGCCAGGGTGCTAATGAAAAACTGTTTTTT; V: TRBV11-3; D: -; J: TRBJ1-4; size: -
CDR3: CASSAQGALSYNEQFF; DNA: TGTGCCAGCAGTGCCCAGGGGGCCCTCTCCTACAATGAGCAGTTCTTC; V: TRBV2; D: TRBD1; J: TRBJ2-1; size: -
CDR3: CASSQEGDRFSSGNTIYF; DNA: TGCGCCAGCAGCCAAGAAGGGGACAGGTTTTCCTCTGGAAACACCATATATTTT; V: TRBV4-1; D: TRBD1; J: TRBJ1-3; size: -
CDR3: CASSVAGRVTDTQYF; DNA: TGCGCCAGCAGCGTAGCGGGGCGGGTCACAGATACGCAGTATTTT; V: TRBV5-1; D: TRBD2; J: TRBJ2-3; size: -
CDR3: CASSIRGVTNQPQHF; DNA: TGTGCCAGCAGTATCCGGGGGGTAACCAATCAGCCCCAGCATTTT; V: TRBV2; D: -; J: TRBJ1-5; size: -
CDR3: CAATKQTARVPGANVLTF; DNA: TGTGCAGCTACTAAACAGACAGCGAGAGTACCTGGGGCCAACGTCCTGACTTTC; V: TRBV7-8; D: -; J: TRBJ2-6; size: -
CDR3: CASSRQSPGPQHF; DNA: TGTGCCAGTAGTCGACAGAGCCCCGGGCCCCAGCATTTT; V: TRBV19; D: -; J: TRBJ1-5; size: -
CDR3: CASSRDSSGANVLTF; DNA: TGTGCCAGCAGCCGAGACAGCTCTGGGGCCAACGTCCTGACTTTC; V: TRBV28; D: -; J: TRBJ2-6; size: -
CDR3: CASSDPTSSRGTDTQYF; DNA: TGCGCCAGCAGTGACCCGACTAGCTCAAGGGGCACAGATACGCAGTATTTT; V: TRBV10-1; D: TRBD2; J: TRBJ2-3; size: few
CDR3: CASSRTTGEDTEAFF; DNA: TGTGCCAGCAGCCGTACGACAGGGGAGGACACTGAAGCTTTCTTT; V: TRBV11-2; D: TRBD1; J: TRBJ1-1; size: -
CDR3: CASSSGGLSYEQYF; DNA: TGTGCCAGCAGCTCGGGGGGGCTGTCCTACGAGCAGTACTTC; V: TRBV9; D: TRBD2; J: TRBJ2-7; size: many
CDR3: CSVAAGFDHGYTF; DNA: TGCAGCGTTGCCGCAGGGTTTGATCATGGCTACACCTTC; V: TRBV29-1; D: -; J: TRBJ1-2; size: -